This T cell receptor (beta chain) was captured by sequencing in a study of cytomegalovirus exposure and HLA in healthy donors. Study-level information: The roughly 120 validation repertoires, a later analysis reported, used the same platform as the approximately 700 first-cohort repertoires.

Notes on the study in general: There were a few CMV-associated chains whose specificity for CMV antigens was confirmed in vitro. The study labeled approximately 150 TCR beta chains cytomegalovirus-associated.

Assay used: immunoSEQ multiplex PCR; TCRdb lists only in-frame clones, some missing. The table lists about 110,000 clones, about 85% of them singletons. The CDR3 consists of 13 residues. The V and J ends lost 10 bases and 1 base respectively, with 14 bases between them. In germline, CDR1 is MDHEN, CDR2 SYDVKM. To note about this clone: As yet, its antigen is unknown.

The receptor's source is a woman younger than 30 in good health and CMV-seronegative. What was sequenced was PBMCs. The chain has TRBV28 and TRBJ2-7; D perhaps matches TRBD2 (6 bases). The CDR3 is CATVGTASYEQYF. CDR3 nucleotide sequence: TGTGCCACCGTCGGGACTGCGTCCTACGAGCAGTACTTC.